The rows below give T cell receptor beta chains drawn from one sample of a study of T-cell reconstitution after alpha-beta-depleted transplantation in children. TCRdb ran MiXCR on the PCR reads and lists one entry per CDR3 protein. The data show some 200,000 distinct CDR3 sequences, approximately 6.9% seen once. The sample was PBMCs, taken before TCRalphabeta/CD19-depleted stem cell transplant. These receptors originate from a boy younger than 10 with acute lymphoblastic leukemia, due to receive a stem cell transplant. Each CDR3 is given without its conserved first and last residue. A D gene is named only where the DNA matches it firmly. Clone size is shown for a subset of rows, as once, few, many or a class of expanded clone.

TRBJ2-1 TRBV28 . TRBD2 ASSIGLASDGQF
TRBJ2-3 TRBV9 . . ASSVVGGRTDTQY
TRBJ1-2 TRBV20-1 few TRBD1 SARDRGLYGYT
TRBJ2-3 TRBV15 . TRBD2 ATSKTSGRDTQY
TRBJ2-7 TRBV7-9 many . ASSSLLKVRDPQY
TRBJ1-3 TRBV3-1 many TRBD1 ASSQDADRVNTIY
TRBJ2-3 TRBV2 many TRBD1 ASSPGTGWTDTQY
TRBJ2-3 TRBV7-2 few . ASSLLEDTQY
TRBJ2-1 TRBV20-1 many TRBD1 SAPGTGYNEQF
TRBJ2-3 TRBV5-5 many TRBD2 ASSYPRGDSTDTQY